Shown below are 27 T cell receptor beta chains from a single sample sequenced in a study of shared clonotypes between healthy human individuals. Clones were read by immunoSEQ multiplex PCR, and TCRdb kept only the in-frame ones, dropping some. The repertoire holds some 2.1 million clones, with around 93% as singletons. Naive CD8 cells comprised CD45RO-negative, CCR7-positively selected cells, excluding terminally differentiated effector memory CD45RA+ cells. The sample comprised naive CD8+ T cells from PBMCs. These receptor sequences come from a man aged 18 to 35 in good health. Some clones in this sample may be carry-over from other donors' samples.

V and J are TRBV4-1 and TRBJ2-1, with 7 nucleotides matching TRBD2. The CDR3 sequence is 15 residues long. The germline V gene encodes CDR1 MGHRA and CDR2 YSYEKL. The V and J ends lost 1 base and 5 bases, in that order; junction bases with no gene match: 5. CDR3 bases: TGCGCCAGCAGCCAAGCAAGGGGAGGGGACAATGAGCAGTTCTTC. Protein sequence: CASSQARGGDNEQFF.

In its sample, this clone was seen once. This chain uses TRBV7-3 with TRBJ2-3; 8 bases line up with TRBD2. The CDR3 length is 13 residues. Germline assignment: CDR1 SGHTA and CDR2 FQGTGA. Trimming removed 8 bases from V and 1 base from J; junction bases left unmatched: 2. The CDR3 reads CASGAGGTDTQYF. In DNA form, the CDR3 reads TGTGCCAGCGGAGCGGGAGGCACAGATACGCAGTATTTT.

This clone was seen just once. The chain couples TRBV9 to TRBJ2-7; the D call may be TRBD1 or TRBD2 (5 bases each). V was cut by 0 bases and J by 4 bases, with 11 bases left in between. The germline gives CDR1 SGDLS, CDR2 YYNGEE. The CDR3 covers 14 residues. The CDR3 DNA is TGTGCCAGCAGCGTAGCTCCGGGGCAGTACGAGCAGTACTTC. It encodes CASSVAPGQYEQYF. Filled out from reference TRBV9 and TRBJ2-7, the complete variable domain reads DSGVTQTPKHLITATGQRVTLRCSPRSGDLSVYWYQQSLDQGLQFLIQYYNGEERAKGNILERFSAQQFPDLHSELNLSSLELGDSALYFCASSVAPGQYEQYFGPGTRLTVT.

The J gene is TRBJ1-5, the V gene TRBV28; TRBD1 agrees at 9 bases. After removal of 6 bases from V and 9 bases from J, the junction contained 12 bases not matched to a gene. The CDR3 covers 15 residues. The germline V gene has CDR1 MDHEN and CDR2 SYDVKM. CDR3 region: CASRGGQGLRWPQHF. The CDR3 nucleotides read TGTGCCAGCAGGGGGGGACAGGGCCTCCGGTGGCCCCAGCATTTT.

The CDR3 DNA is TGTGCCAGCAGCCCCCGGAGGCAGCGGGAAACAGATACGCAGTATTTT. Protein sequence: CASSPRRQRETDTQYF. The chain employs TRBV5-4 and TRBJ2-3; 7 nucleotides match TRBD2. Germline V gene lookup returns CDR1 SGHNT and CDR2 YYREEE (reference sequence). This CDR3 is built from 16 residues. V trimming: 4 bases; J trimming: 3 bases; junction bases outside the gene matches: 11.

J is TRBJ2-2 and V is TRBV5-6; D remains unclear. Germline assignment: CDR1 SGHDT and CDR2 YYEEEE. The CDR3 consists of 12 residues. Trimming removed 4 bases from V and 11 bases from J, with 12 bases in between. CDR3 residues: CASSPGGRELFF. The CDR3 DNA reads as TGTGCCAGCAGCCCTGGTGGGCGTGAGCTGTTTTTT. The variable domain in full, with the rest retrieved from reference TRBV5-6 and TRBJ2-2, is DAGVTQSPTHLIKTRGQQVTLRCSPKSGHDTVSWYQQALGQGPQFIFQYYEEEERQRGNFPDRFSGHQFPNYSSELNVNALLLGDSALYLCASSPGGRELFFGEGSRLTVL.

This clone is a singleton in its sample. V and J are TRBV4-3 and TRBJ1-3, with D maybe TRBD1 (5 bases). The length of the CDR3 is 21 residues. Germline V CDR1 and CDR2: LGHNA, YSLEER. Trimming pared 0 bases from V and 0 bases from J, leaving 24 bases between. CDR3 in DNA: TGCGCCAGCAGCCAAGAAACCCCCAGGGTTTATATGGGGTCCTCTGGAAACACCATATATTTT. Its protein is CASSQETPRVYMGSSGNTIYF.

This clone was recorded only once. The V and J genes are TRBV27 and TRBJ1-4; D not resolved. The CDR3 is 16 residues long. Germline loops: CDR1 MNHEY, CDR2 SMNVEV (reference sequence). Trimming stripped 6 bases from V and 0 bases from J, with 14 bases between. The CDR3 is CASSSYDTSTNEKLFF. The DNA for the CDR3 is TGTGCCAGCAGCTCCTACGACACATCAACTAATGAAAAACTGTTTTTT.

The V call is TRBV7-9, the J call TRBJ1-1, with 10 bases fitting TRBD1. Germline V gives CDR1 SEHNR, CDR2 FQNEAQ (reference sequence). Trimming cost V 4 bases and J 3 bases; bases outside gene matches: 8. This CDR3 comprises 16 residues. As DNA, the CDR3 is TGTGCCAGCAGCTCCCGACAGGGGGCGAGGTACACTGAAGCTTTCTTT. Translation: CASSSRQGARYTEAFF.

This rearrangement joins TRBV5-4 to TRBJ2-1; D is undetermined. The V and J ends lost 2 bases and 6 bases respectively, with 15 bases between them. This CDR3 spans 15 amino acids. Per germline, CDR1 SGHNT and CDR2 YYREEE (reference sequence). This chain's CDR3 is CASSFSVAQLNEQFF. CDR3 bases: TGTGCCAGCAGCTTTTCAGTAGCCCAACTCAATGAGCAGTTCTTC.

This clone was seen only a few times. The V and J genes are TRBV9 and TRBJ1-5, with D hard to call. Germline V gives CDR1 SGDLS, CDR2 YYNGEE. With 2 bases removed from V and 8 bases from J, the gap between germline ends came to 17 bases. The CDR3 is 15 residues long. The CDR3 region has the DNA TGTGCCAGCAGCGTTCGCGACTCGCAGCGAGAGCCCCAGCATTTT. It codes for CASSVRDSQREPQHF.

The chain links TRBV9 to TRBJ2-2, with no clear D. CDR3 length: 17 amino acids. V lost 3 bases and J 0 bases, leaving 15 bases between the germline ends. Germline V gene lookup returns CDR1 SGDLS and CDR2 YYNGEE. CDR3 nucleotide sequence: TGTGCCAGCAGCGGACCAATTAGCACACCGAACACCGGGGAGCTGTTTTTT. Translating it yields CASSGPISTPNTGELFF.

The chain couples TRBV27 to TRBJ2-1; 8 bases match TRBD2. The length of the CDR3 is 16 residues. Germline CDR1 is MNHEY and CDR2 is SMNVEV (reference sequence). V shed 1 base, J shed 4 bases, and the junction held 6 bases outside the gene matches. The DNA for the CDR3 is TGTGCCAGCAGTTTATTAGCGGGAAGGAGGTACAATGAGCAGTTCTTC. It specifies CASSLLAGRRYNEQFF.

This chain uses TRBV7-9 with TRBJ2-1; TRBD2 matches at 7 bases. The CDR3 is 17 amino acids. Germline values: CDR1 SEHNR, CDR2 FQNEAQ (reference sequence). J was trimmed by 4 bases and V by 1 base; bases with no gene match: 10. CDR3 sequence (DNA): TGTGCCAGCAGCTTAGAGTCTAGCGGAGAAGTTTACAATGAGCAGTTCTTC. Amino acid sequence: CASSLESSGEVYNEQFF. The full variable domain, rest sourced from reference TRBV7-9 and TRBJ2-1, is DTGVSQNPRHKITKRGQNVTFRCDPISEHNRLYWYRQTLGQGPEFLTYFQNEAQLEKSRLLSDRFSAERPKGSFSTLEIQRTEQGDSAMYLCASSLESSGEVYNEQFFGPGTRLTVL.

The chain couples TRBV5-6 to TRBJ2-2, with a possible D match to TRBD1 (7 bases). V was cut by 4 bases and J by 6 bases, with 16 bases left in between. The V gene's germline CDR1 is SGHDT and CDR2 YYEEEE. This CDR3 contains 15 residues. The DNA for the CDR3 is TGTGCCAGCAGCCCAGGGGGGCAGGGGGCCGGGGAGCTGTTTTTT. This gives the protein CASSPGGQGAGELFF.

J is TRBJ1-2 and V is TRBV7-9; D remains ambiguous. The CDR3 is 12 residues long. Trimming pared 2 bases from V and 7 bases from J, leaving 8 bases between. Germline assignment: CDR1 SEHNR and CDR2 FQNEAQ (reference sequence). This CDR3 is CASSLLAAGYTF. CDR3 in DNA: TGTGCCAGCAGCTTATTAGCAGCTGGCTACACCTTC.

The CDR3: CASSIQRTVGVSSYNEQFF. The CDR3 DNA is TGTGCCAGCAGTATACAGAGGACCGTGGGCGTTAGCTCCTACAATGAGCAGTTCTTC. The rearrangement links TRBV28 to TRBJ2-1; D gene uncertain. Germline V gene data show CDR1 as MDHEN and CDR2 as SYDVKM. Trimming took off 5 bases at V and 0 bases at J, with 23 bases between the two ends. The CDR3 extends over 19 amino acids. Looking up the rest from reference TRBV28 and TRBJ2-1 gives the full variable domain: DVKVTQSSRYLVKRTGEKVFLECVQDMDHENMFWYRQDPGLGLRLIYFSYDVKMKEKGDIPEGYSVSREKKERFSLILESASTNQTSMYLCASSIQRTVGVSSYNEQFFGPGTRLTVL.

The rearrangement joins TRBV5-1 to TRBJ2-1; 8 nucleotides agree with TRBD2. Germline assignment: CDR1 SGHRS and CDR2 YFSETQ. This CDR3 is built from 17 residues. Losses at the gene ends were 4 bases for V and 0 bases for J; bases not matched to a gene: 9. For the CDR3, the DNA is TGCGCCAGCAGCGCCCGGATAGCGGGGAGCTCCTACAATGAGCAGTTCTTC. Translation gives CASSARIAGSSYNEQFF.

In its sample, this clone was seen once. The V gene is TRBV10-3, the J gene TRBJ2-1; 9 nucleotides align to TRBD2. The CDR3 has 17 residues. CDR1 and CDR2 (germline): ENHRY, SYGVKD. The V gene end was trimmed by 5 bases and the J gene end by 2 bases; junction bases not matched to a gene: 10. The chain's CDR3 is CAISSPQAGGTYNEQFF. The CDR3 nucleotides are TGTGCCATCAGTAGCCCTCAGGCGGGAGGGACCTACAATGAGCAGTTCTTC.

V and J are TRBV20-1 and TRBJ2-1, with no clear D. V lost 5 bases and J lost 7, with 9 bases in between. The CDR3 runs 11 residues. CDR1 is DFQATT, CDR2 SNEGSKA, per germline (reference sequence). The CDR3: CSAPKRNEQFF. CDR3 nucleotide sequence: TGCAGTGCTCCCAAGAGGAATGAGCAGTTCTTC.

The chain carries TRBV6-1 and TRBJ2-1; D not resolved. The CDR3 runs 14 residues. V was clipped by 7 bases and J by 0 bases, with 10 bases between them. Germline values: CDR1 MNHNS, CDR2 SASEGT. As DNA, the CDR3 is TGTGCCAGCAAGTCTACCTACTCCTACAATGAGCAGTTCTTC. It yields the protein CASKSTYSYNEQFF.

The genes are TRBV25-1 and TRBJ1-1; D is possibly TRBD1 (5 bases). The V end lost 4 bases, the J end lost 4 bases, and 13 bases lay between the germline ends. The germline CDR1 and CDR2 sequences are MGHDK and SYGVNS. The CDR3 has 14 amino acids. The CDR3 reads CASSGRAGTTEAFF. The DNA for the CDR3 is TGTGCCAGCAGTGGGCGCGCAGGGACCACTGAAGCTTTCTTT.

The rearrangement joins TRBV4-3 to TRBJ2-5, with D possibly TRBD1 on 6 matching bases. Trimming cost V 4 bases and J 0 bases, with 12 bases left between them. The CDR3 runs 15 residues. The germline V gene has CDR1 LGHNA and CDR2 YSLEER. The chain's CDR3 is CASSPNRVYQETQYF. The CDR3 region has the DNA TGCGCCAGCAGCCCTAACAGGGTTTACCAAGAGACCCAGTACTTC.

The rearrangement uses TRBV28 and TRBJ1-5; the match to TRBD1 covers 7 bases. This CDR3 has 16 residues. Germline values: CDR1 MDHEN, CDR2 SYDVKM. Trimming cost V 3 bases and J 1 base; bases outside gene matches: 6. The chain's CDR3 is CASSLGGQTSNQPQHF. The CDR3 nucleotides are TGTGCCAGCAGTTTGGGGGGACAGACAAGCAATCAGCCCCAGCATTTT.

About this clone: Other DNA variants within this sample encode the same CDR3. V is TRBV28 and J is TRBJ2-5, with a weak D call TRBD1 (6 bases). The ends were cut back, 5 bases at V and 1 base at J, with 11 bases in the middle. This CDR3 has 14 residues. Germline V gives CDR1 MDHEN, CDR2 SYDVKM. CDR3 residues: CASSLQGIQETQYF. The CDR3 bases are TGTGCCAGCAGTCTACAGGGAATCCAAGAGACCCAGTACTTC. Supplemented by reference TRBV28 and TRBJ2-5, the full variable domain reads DVKVTQSSRYLVKRTGEKVFLECVQDMDHENMFWYRQDPGLGLRLIYFSYDVKMKEKGDIPEGYSVSREKKERFSLILESASTNQTSMYLCASSLQGIQETQYFGPGTRLLVL.

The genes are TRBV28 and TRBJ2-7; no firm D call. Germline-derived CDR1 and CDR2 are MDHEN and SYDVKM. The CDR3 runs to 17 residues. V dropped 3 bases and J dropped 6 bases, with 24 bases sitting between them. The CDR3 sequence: CASSFPPRRSRSLEQYF. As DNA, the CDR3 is TGTGCCAGCAGTTTCCCGCCAAGACGGTCTCGGTCGCTCGAGCAGTACTTC. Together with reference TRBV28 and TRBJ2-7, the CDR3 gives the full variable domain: DVKVTQSSRYLVKRTGEKVFLECVQDMDHENMFWYRQDPGLGLRLIYFSYDVKMKEKGDIPEGYSVSREKKERFSLILESASTNQTSMYLCASSFPPRRSRSLEQYFGPGTRLTVT.

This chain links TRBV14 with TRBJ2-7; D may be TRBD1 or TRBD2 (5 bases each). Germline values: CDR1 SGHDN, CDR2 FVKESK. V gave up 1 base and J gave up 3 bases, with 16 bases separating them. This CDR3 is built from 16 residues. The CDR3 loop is CASSQGTGPYYYEQYF. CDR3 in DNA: TGTGCCAGCAGCCAAGGGACGGGGCCCTATTACTACGAGCAGTACTTC.